The next 18 T cell receptor beta chains were all read from a single sample in a study of blood T cell repertoires in COVID-19. TCRdb's table, derived via immunoSEQ multiplex PCR, lists solely in-frame clones and lacks some. The sample includes about 200,000 clones, 65% to 85% of them seen just once. Sequencing was performed on peripheral blood. These receptor sequences come from a man in his forties with acute or convalescent COVID-19.

The V call is TRBV5-1, the J call TRBJ2-1; no clear D. V dropped 0 bases and J dropped 7 bases, with 8 bases sitting between them. Germline lookup yields CDR1 SGHRS and CDR2 YFSETQ. There are 13 residues in the CDR3. The CDR3 DNA reads TGCGCCAGCAGCTTGGTTGTAGCAAATGAGCAGTTCTTC. Protein product: CASSLVVANEQFF.

CDR3 in amino acids: CASDNPGQRDGYTF. Written as DNA, the CDR3 is TGCGCCAGCGACAACCCGGGACAGCGCGATGGCTACACCTTC. This chain connects TRBV4-1 to TRBJ1-2; 7 nucleotides agree with TRBD1. V trimming: 8 bases; J trimming: 6 bases; junction bases outside the gene matches: 12. The CDR3 runs 14 residues. Per germline, CDR1 MGHRA and CDR2 YSYEKL.

This clone has a single count. This chain joins TRBV4-1 and TRBJ1-1; D is unresolved. V lost 0 bases to trimming and J lost 1 base, with 6 bases between them. This CDR3 comprises 14 residues. Germline V gene sequence: CDR1 MGHRA, CDR2 YSYEKL. The CDR3 loop reads CASSQDRWNTEAFF. The CDR3, as DNA: TGCGCCAGCAGCCAAGATAGATGGAACACTGAAGCTTTCTTT.

In this sample, this clone turned up a few times. The chain joins TRBV29-1 to TRBJ2-3; perhaps TRBD1 as D (6 bases). Germline CDR1 SQVTM, CDR2 ANQGSEA. There are 17 residues in the CDR3. The ends were cut back, 6 bases at V and 1 base at J, with 23 bases in the middle. CDR3 DNA: TGCAGCGTCAACCTCGCGAGAGGTGGGGGCGGCACAGATACGCAGTATTTT. This sequence encodes CSVNLARGGGGTDTQYF.

The chain joins TRBV10-3 to TRBJ2-7, with 9 bases fitting TRBD2. The V and J ends lost 3 bases and 4 bases, in that order; junction bases with no gene match: 7. The germline V gene has CDR1 ENHRY and CDR2 SYGVKD. CDR3 size: 15 residues. CDR3 in DNA: TGTGCCATCAGTGATAGTGCGGGAGGGCGGTACGAGCAGTACTTC. It codes for CAISDSAGGRYEQYF.

The rearrangement links TRBV4-2 to TRBJ2-5, with TRBD1 matching 7 bases. Trimming cost V 7 bases and J 7 bases; bases outside gene matches: 15. Germline V gives CDR1 LGHNA, CDR2 YNFKEQ. The CDR3 consists of 15 residues. CDR3 in amino acids: CASTTSTGQPGTQYF. CDR3 DNA sequence: TGTGCCAGCACCACTTCGACAGGGCAGCCGGGGACCCAGTACTTC.

This clone was observed a few times. This rearrangement joins TRBV19 to TRBJ2-7, with D uncertain. Trimming cost V 8 bases and J 2 bases, with 7 bases left between them. The CDR3 length is 11 residues. Germline V gene data show CDR1 as LNHDA and CDR2 as SQIVND (reference sequence). The DNA for the CDR3 is TGTGCCAGTTCAGAGGCCTACGAGCAGTACTTC. This encodes CASSEAYEQYF. The full variable domain, with the rest looked up from reference TRBV19 and TRBJ2-7, is DGGITQSPKYLFRKEGQNVTLSCEQNLNHDAMYWYRQDPGQGLRLIYYSQIVNDFQKGDIAEGYSVSREKKESFPLTVTSAQKNPTAFYLCASSEAYEQYFGPGTRLTVT.

The chain has TRBV27 and TRBJ2-3; tentative D call: TRBD2 (5 bases). Trimming took off 10 bases at V and 5 bases at J, with 22 bases between the two ends. In germline, CDR1 is MNHEY, CDR2 SMNVEV (reference sequence). This CDR3 spans 15 amino acids. CDR3 nucleotide sequence: TGTGCCACCATGGGATTTTCTAGCAACATAGATACGCAGTATTTT. It yields the protein CATMGFSSNIDTQYF.

This clone was observed a single time. This chain connects TRBV9 to TRBJ2-5; 10 bases are shared with TRBD2. The germline V gene encodes CDR1 SGDLS and CDR2 YYNGEE. CDR3 length: 15 residues. V lost 0 bases, J lost 3 bases, and 2 bases stayed unmatched. The CDR3 loop reads CASSVGLAGEETQYF. The CDR3 nucleotides are TGTGCCAGCAGCGTAGGGCTAGCGGGAGAAGAGACCCAGTACTTC.

The rearrangement joins TRBV5-1 to TRBJ2-7; D not certain. The V gene's germline CDR1 is SGHRS and CDR2 YFSETQ. V lost 4 bases and J lost 3, with 11 bases in between. The CDR3 contains 13 residues. CDR3 coding DNA: TGCGCCAGCAGCCCGGATCGGGTCTACGAGCAGTACTTC. It encodes CASSPDRVYEQYF.

This chain connects TRBV29-1 to TRBJ1-2, with D possibly matching TRBD1 (6 bases). Germline V CDR1 and CDR2: SQVTM, ANQGSEA. Deletions cut 0 bases from V and 0 bases from J, with 8 bases between. This CDR3 has 14 residues. The CDR3 nucleotides read TGCAGCGTTGAAGAGGGGGCAACTAACTATGGCTACACCTTC. This gives the protein CSVEEGATNYGYTF. Variable domain in full (rest from reference TRBV29-1 and TRBJ1-2): SAVISQKPSRDICQRGTSLTIQCQVDSQVTMMFWYRQQPGQSLTLIATANQGSEATYESGFVIDKFPISRPNLTFSTLTVSNMSPEDSSIYLCSVEEGATNYGYTFGSGTRLTVV.

The J gene is TRBJ2-1, the V gene TRBV11-3; TRBD2 might be the D (6 bases). This CDR3 region has 17 residues. The V and J ends lost 4 bases and 4 bases respectively, with 20 bases between them. Germline V gene data show CDR1 as SGHNT and CDR2 as YENEEA. CDR3 nucleotide sequence: TGTGCCAGCAGCTCCACTGAAGGAGTAGCGGATTACAATGAGCAGTTCTTC. As protein: CASSSTEGVADYNEQFF.

The gene calls are TRBV7-3 and TRBJ1-1; 12 bases line up with TRBD1. The CDR3 runs 13 residues. Germline CDR1 is SGHTA and CDR2 is FQGTGA. With V trimmed by 6 bases and J by 10 bases, 6 bases remained unmatched. CDR3 nucleotides: TGTGCCAGCAGTACGGGACAGGGGGCATCAGCTTTCTTT. It codes for CASSTGQGASAFF. The full variable domain, its missing parts supplied by reference TRBV7-3 and TRBJ1-1, is GAGVSQTPSNKVTEKGKYVELRCDPISGHTALYWYRQSLGQGPEFLIYFQGTGAADDSGLPNDRFFAVRPEGSVSTLKIQRTERGDSAVYLCASSTGQGASAFFGQGTRLTVV.

V usage is TRBV20-1 and J usage is TRBJ2-5; no clear D gene. The CDR3 length is 14 residues. Looked up from germline, CDR1 is DFQATT and CDR2 is SNEGSKA (reference sequence). Trimming took off 3 bases at V and 1 base at J, with 12 bases between the two ends. The CDR3 region has the DNA TGCAGTGCTAGTCTAGGTCAGCCCCAAGAGACCCAGTACTTC. Protein product: CSASLGQPQETQYF.

The chain joins TRBV5-6 to TRBJ2-1, with TRBD2 matching 9 bases. This CDR3 is built from 16 residues. With 4 bases clipped from V and 7 bases from J, the junction kept 12 bases outside the gene matches. Germline CDR1 is SGHDT and CDR2 is YYEEEE. The CDR3 DNA sequence: TGTGCCAGCAGCCAGGACTTAGCGGGAGTAAGGAATGAGCAGTTCTTC. The encoded protein is CASSQDLAGVRNEQFF.

In this sample, this clone turned up many times. The rearrangement links TRBV5-6 to TRBJ2-5; the match to TRBD2 covers 8 bases. V lost 4 bases and J lost 5; bases outside the gene matches: 7. CDR1 and CDR2 from the germline V gene are SGHDT and YYEEEE. The CDR3 is made up of 14 amino acids. This CDR3 is CASSPGLGGETQYF. The CDR3, as DNA: TGTGCCAGCAGCCCGGGACTAGGTGGCGAGACCCAGTACTTC.

The rearrangement uses TRBV7-2 and TRBJ2-1, with D uncertain. The CDR3 contains 13 residues. V was clipped by 3 bases and J by 9 bases, with 12 bases between them. Germline V gene lookup returns CDR1 SGHTA and CDR2 FQGNSA. The CDR3 protein is CASSFSSIGEQFF. Written as DNA, the CDR3 is TGTGCCAGCAGCTTCTCAAGTATCGGTGAGCAGTTCTTC.

The rearrangement joins TRBV10-3 to TRBJ2-3, with 8 bases fitting TRBD2. CDR1 is ENHRY and CDR2 is SYGVKD in the germline V gene. There are 17 residues in the CDR3. V lost 3 bases, J lost 5 bases, and 13 bases stayed unmatched. The CDR3 loop is CAISDVGRATIGDTQYF. The CDR3 DNA sequence: TGTGCCATCAGTGATGTCGGGAGGGCCACGATCGGAGATACGCAGTATTTT.